This TCR beta chain was identified during a study of blood T cell repertoires in COVID-19 (TCRdb year 2020). Broadly, across the study: Samples from collaborators originated in the United States, Italy and Spain and spanned both the acute and convalescent phases of COVID-19. Deeply sampled blood TCRbeta repertoires from subjects exposed to, actively infected with, or recovered from COVID-19 were included in the dataset. HLA class I and class II types, where available, came from metadata supplied by the sample provider rather than from assay-based typing. Samples came from the ongoing ImmuneRACE study (first 160 participants) plus 1,254 subjects from 6 global collaborators. The prospective study material was composed of cDNA or gDNA derived from T cells, B-cell-depleted T cells, or PBMCs. The sample metadata nearly always contained a de-identified subject ID, COVID-19 status, age in years and sex. The repertoires were released in a freely available public database meant as a resource for research on the immune response to SARS-CoV-2.

A remark on this clone: Its antigen is currently not known. Base qualities are not provided; no much larger clone lies one nucleotide away.

From a lookup of the germline V gene, CDR1 and CDR2 are SGDLS and YYNGEE. The CDR3 holds 17 amino acids from the cysteine to the phenylalanine. Only CDR3 DNA is held: 51 bases, read in frame from base 1. V is trimmed back by 4 bases and J by 1 base, and the junction contains 13 bases that no gene match accounts for. In the prospective study, participants were about 18 to 100 years old, resided in about two dozen geographic areas of the United States, and were enrolled through a virtual design. To assign participants to cohorts, the prospective study relied on clinical history that participants themselves reported in a screening survey and a study questionnaire. Exposed participants were defined as having been in contact with someone with a PCR-confirmed or clinician-diagnosed COVID-19 case within 2 weeks of study entry. Each participant in the prospective study had whole blood, serum and a nasopharyngeal or oropharyngeal swab collected by mobile phlebotomists. Over an approximately 2-month period, participants in the prospective study had the option of providing additional blood draws and questionnaires. Before DNA extraction, blood samples from the prospective study were shipped at room temperature or frozen.

The paper as a whole reports these results and caveats: How much clinical and demographic metadata was included differed by source and by participant, and the metadata was provided uncurated.

TCRbeta CDR3 regions were amplified from genomic DNA by means of the immunoSEQ Assay, a bias-controlled multiplex PCR. The paper's data handling went like this. The number of nucleated cells in each sample was estimated by amplification of reference gene primers within the assay. Sequence reads were collapsed and filtered to measure the absolute abundance of every unique TCRbeta CDR3 rearrangement. For each sample, productive Simpson clonality was calculated as the square root of Simpson's diversity index over productive rearrangements. Held by TCRdb, this immuneACCESS table contains in-frame sequences only and omits some clones. Under half of the omission traces to an unresolved V gene where checked; the cause of the rest is unknown. For V, J and clone size, that table is used; D and trimming come from the DNA. The sample table holds under 200,000 clones, of which roughly 84% were seen once. Under 4% of the sample lies in the top ten.

The chain joins TRBV9 to TRBJ1-1; 7 middle bases align to TRBD1. Sequencing was carried out using PBMCs or T cells enriched from blood (not recorded which). The clonotype was recovered from a woman aged 30 to 39 who had been exposed to COVID-19. The DNA reads as follows: TGTGCCAGCAGCACACGACCGGGACAGCCGGAGAACACTGAAGCTTTCTTT. It is translated as CASSTRPGQPENTEAFF.